Below, 26 T cell receptor beta chains from the same sample are listed, as sequenced in a study of identical twins. Each CDR3 protein is one row after TCRdb ran MiXCR on the 5' RACE reads. The table records over 550,000 distinct CDR3 sequences, just over 7% of them present only once. Separately, the same data were catalogued under a study of yellow fever vaccine responses in identical twins.

Sample: PBMCs. All receptors come from a woman younger than 35 in good health.

The chain recombines TRBV13 with TRBJ2-1, with D tentatively TRBD1 (5 bases). The CDR3 is 16 residues long. With 6 bases removed from V and 2 bases from J, the gap between germline ends came to 17 bases. The V gene's germline CDR1 is PRHDT and CDR2 FYEKMQ (reference sequence). DNA for the CDR3: TGTGCCAGCAGTATACTTAGGGGTCGGCCCTACAATGAGCAGTTCTTC. Residues: CASSILRGRPYNEQFF.

This clonotype was recorded a few times. This chain links TRBV18 with TRBJ2-7, with D tentatively TRBD2 (6 bases). This CDR3 region has 14 residues. The ends were cut back, 2 bases at V and 3 bases at J, with 11 bases in the middle. Per the germline V gene, CDR1 is KGHSH and CDR2 is LQKENI. The CDR3 reads CASSPGTQDYEQYF. CDR3 in DNA: TGTGCCAGCTCACCAGGGACTCAGGACTACGAGCAGTACTTC.

This clonotype came up once. V gene TRBV3-1 combines with J gene TRBJ2-3; 16 bases map to TRBD2. After removal of 4 bases from V and 2 bases from J, the junction contained 6 bases not matched to a gene. Germline CDR1 reads LGHDT; CDR2 reads YNNKEL (reference sequence). The CDR3 length is 18 residues. The CDR3 region is CASSPGTSGREPTDTQYF. The CDR3 DNA reads TGTGCCAGCAGCCCTGGGACTAGCGGGAGGGAACCCACAGATACGCAGTATTTT.

The chain employs TRBV20-1 and TRBJ2-5; TRBD2 matches at 11 bases. The CDR3 runs 18 residues. J gave up 3 bases and V 2 bases, and 14 bases lay outside the gene matches. Per germline, CDR1 DFQATT and CDR2 SNEGSKA (reference sequence). In nucleotides, the CDR3 is TGCAGTGCTAGACCTCCCGTGGTAAGACTAGCGGGGAAAGAGACCCAGTACTTC. Protein sequence: CSARPPVVRLAGKETQYF.

At least ten counts were recorded for this clonotype. This rearrangement joins TRBV7-9 to TRBJ2-5; no clear D. The CDR3 runs to 14 residues. Germline V gives CDR1 SEHNR, CDR2 FQNEAQ (reference sequence). V was cut by 4 bases and J by 2 bases, with 11 bases left in between. The CDR3 nucleotides are TGTGCCAGCAGCTCTAGTGGGAATCAAGAGACCCAGTACTTC. Protein: CASSSSGNQETQYF.

This clonotype was detected a few times. The chain uses TRBV7-9 and TRBJ2-4; D remains ambiguous. The V end was cut by 4 bases, the J end by 0 bases, with 16 bases between. Germline V gene sequence: CDR1 SEHNR, CDR2 FQNEAQ (reference sequence). This CDR3 region has 17 residues. CDR3 DNA: TGTGCCAGCAGCTCTCCTAGGAACACCTTAGCCAAAAACATTCAGTACTTC. Protein product: CASSSPRNTLAKNIQYF.

The V and J genes are TRBV9 and TRBJ2-7, with D tentatively TRBD1 (7 bases). The CDR3 consists of 16 residues. V was cut by 0 bases and J by 4 bases, with 17 bases left in between. Germline V gene lookup returns CDR1 SGDLS and CDR2 YYNGEE. CDR3 bases: TGTGCCAGCAGCGTAGAGACAGGGAGGATGGTTTACGAGCAGTACTTC. Residues: CASSVETGRMVYEQYF.

There are many counts of this clonotype. V is TRBV15 and J is TRBJ1-6; D not certain. Germline V gives CDR1 LNHNV, CDR2 YYDKDF (reference sequence). V lost 0 bases and J lost 7, with 7 bases in between. The CDR3 runs to 14 residues. CDR3 sequence reads: CATSRDPSNSPLHF. The CDR3 DNA reads TGTGCCACCAGCAGAGACCCCAGCAATTCACCCCTCCACTTT.

This clonotype was seen a handful of times. This chain uses TRBV12-3 or TRBV12-4 with TRBJ2-7; 10 nucleotides match TRBD2. CDR3 length equals 13 residues. The J segment lost 10 bases and the V segment lost 4 bases, leaving 7 bases of the junction unmatched. The CDR3 reads CASSSLAGAPQYF. The DNA of the CDR3 is TGTGCCAGCAGTTCCCTAGCGGGAGCCCCTCAGTACTTC.

V and J are TRBV6-5 and TRBJ1-5; 7 bases are shared with TRBD1. The V segment lost 0 bases and the J segment 1 base; nucleotides outside the gene matches: 9. Germline V gives CDR1 MNHEY, CDR2 SVGAGI. The CDR3 covers 18 residues. In nucleotides, the CDR3 is TGTGCCAGCAGTTACTCAGGGGCGGGAGGGGGCAGCAATCAGCCCCAGCATTTT. This translates into CASSYSGAGGGSNQPQHF.

The table lists this clonotype with a few counts. The CDR3: CASSLTTSGAYNEQFF. CDR3 bases: TGTGCCAGCAGCTTGACCACTAGCGGGGCCTACAATGAGCAGTTCTTC. V usage is TRBV5-6 and J usage is TRBJ2-1; 10 bases are shared with TRBD2. The CDR3 spans 16 residues. V was pared by 1 base and J by 2 bases, with 3 bases of the junction left unmatched. Germline V CDR1 and CDR2: SGHDT, YYEEEE.

A few counts support this clonotype. The chain joins TRBV6-1 to TRBJ1-6; D possibly corresponds to TRBD1 (6 bases). This CDR3 is built from 16 residues. Germline lookup yields CDR1 MNHNS and CDR2 SASEGT. Between the trimmed V and J ends, which lost 6 bases and 0 bases, there was a span of 12 bases. Here the CDR3 DNA reads TGTGCCAGCAGCGAACCACAGGGCTCCTATAATTCACCCCTCCACTTT. This gives the protein CASSEPQGSYNSPLHF.

This clonotype was detected ten times or more. The chain uses TRBV3-1 and TRBJ1-1; D gene unclear. Germline CDR1 reads LGHDT; CDR2 reads YNNKEL (reference sequence). The CDR3 totals 13 residues. V was pared by 4 bases and J by 0 bases, with 6 bases between. The CDR3 spells CASSLFMNTEAFF. CDR3 coding DNA: TGTGCCAGCAGCCTATTTATGAACACTGAAGCTTTCTTT.

This clonotype was seen more than once but under ten times. For the CDR3, the DNA is TGTGCCAGTAGTATCCTGGCCGGTTACAATGAGCAGTTCTTC. It codes for CASSILAGYNEQFF. The chain links TRBV19 to TRBJ2-1, with D hard to call. Germline CDR1 and CDR2: LNHDA and SQIVND (reference sequence). The ends were cut back, 3 bases at V and 4 bases at J, with 10 bases in the middle. The CDR3 sequence is 14 residues long.

This clonotype was detected many times. For the CDR3, the DNA is TGCGCCAGCAGCCCTTCCCCGGGACTAACATCTCAGACCCAGTACTTC. This encodes CASSPSPGLTSQTQYF. The genes are TRBV5-1 and TRBJ2-5, with TRBD2 matching over 7 bases. With V trimmed by 4 bases and J by 6 bases, 15 bases remained unmatched. CDR3 length: 16 amino acids. Germline CDR1 reads SGHRS; CDR2 reads YFSETQ. Full variable domain (outside the CDR3, taken from reference TRBV5-1 and TRBJ2-5): KAGVTQTPRYLIKTRGQQVTLSCSPISGHRSVSWYQQTPGQGLQFLFEYFSETQRNKGNFPGRFSGRQFSNSRSEMNVSTLELGDSALYLCASSPSPGLTSQTQYFGPGTRLLVL.

This clonotype was counted at least ten times. The chain is built from TRBV12-3 or TRBV12-4 and TRBJ1-2; 7 nucleotides align to TRBD1. Losses at the gene ends were 5 bases for V and 2 bases for J; bases not matched to a gene: 5. This CDR3 region has 14 residues. CDR3 region: CASSGGQSNYGYTF. The CDR3 DNA is TGTGCCAGCAGTGGGGGACAGTCGAACTATGGCTACACCTTC.

In this sample, this clonotype turned up a few times. The rearrangement links TRBV29-1 to TRBJ1-1; 7 bases fit TRBD1. CDR1 SQVTM and CDR2 ANQGSEA come from the germline V gene. This CDR3 comprises 11 residues. CDR3 sequence: CSTGANTEAFF. The CDR3 nucleotides read TGCTCTACAGGGGCGAACACTGAAGCTTTCTTT.

The chain employs TRBV24-1 and TRBJ2-1, with TRBD1 as a possible D gene (8 bases). This CDR3 region has 16 residues. Trimming pared 4 bases from V and 4 bases from J, leaving 16 bases between. Germline values: CDR1 KGHDR, CDR2 SFDVKD. This CDR3 reads CATSDPQGGRYNEQFF. The DNA for the CDR3 is TGTGCCACCAGTGACCCACAGGGGGGGAGATACAATGAGCAGTTCTTC.

This clonotype was picked up many times. CDR3 sequence reads: CSAGTGVEQYV. CDR3 coding DNA: TGCAGTGCCGGGACAGGGGTTGAGCAGTACGTC. The chain carries TRBV20-1 and TRBJ2-7; 10 bases are a match to TRBD1. Germline-derived CDR1 and CDR2 are DFQATT and SNEGSKA (reference sequence). The CDR3 contains 11 residues. J was trimmed by 7 bases and V by 6 bases; bases with no gene match: 3.

This clonotype appeared a few times. The chain has TRBV29-1 and TRBJ1-1, with D tentatively TRBD1 (6 bases). The CDR3 is 12 amino acids. Germline V gene lookup returns CDR1 SQVTM and CDR2 ANQGSEA. The germline V and J ends were trimmed by 3 bases and 2 bases, with 7 bases remaining between them. The CDR3 sequence: CSVEGANTEAFF. CDR3 coding DNA: TGCAGCGTTGAGGGGGCCAACACTGAAGCTTTCTTT.

This clonotype was found many times. The chain couples TRBV9 to TRBJ2-6, with D possibly TRBD2 on 5 matching bases. The CDR3 contains 17 residues. Per germline, CDR1 SGDLS and CDR2 YYNGEE. Trimming left V 2 bases short and J 0 bases short, with 12 bases between. CDR3 protein: CASSVSGLNSGANVLTF. CDR3 in DNA: TGTGCCAGCAGCGTCTCTGGACTGAACTCTGGGGCCAACGTCCTGACTTTC.

This clonotype has ten or more counts. This chain links TRBV12-3 or TRBV12-4 with TRBJ2-3; 9 bases match TRBD2. This CDR3 has 14 amino acids. Trimming at V came to 4 bases and at J to 6 bases, leaving 5 bases not matched to a gene. CDR3 in DNA: TGTGCCAGCAGTTCGAGCGGGGGGAAGGATACGCAGTATTTT. Translating it yields CASSSSGGKDTQYF.

With regard to this clonotype: An end of the junction differs from the germline gene, which may be a read error. V gene TRBV5-1 combines with J gene TRBJ2-6, with 11 positions matching TRBD1. In germline, CDR1 is SGHRS, CDR2 YFSETQ. This CDR3 region has 19 residues. The CDR3 DNA sequence: TGCGCCAGCAGCCCACAGGACAGGGGGCGTCCGAGTGGGGTCAACGTCCTGACTTTC. Residues: CASSPQDRGRPSGVNVLTF.

The rearrangement uses TRBV7-2 and TRBJ1-5; 8 nucleotides align to TRBD1. V lost 6 bases, J lost 6 bases, and 16 bases stayed unmatched. Germline lookup yields CDR1 SGHTA and CDR2 FQGNSA. CDR3 length: 17 residues. This CDR3 is CASRPGQGETFGQPQHF. The CDR3 DNA reads TGTGCCAGCAGACCCGGACAGGGCGAAACTTTCGGTCAGCCCCAGCATTTT. The full variable domain, in which reference TRBV7-2 and TRBJ1-5 provide the parts outside the CDR3, is GAGVSQSPSNKVTEKGKDVELRCDPISGHTALYWYRQSLGQGLEFLIYFQGNSAPDKSGLPSDRFSAERTGGSVSTLTIQRTQQEDSAVYLCASRPGQGETFGQPQHFGDGTRLSIL.

This clonotype was found a few times. This chain uses TRBV6-1 with TRBJ2-7; D not resolved. V lost 7 bases to trimming and J lost 1 base, with 17 bases between them. This CDR3 comprises 15 residues. Looked up from germline, CDR1 is MNHNS and CDR2 is SASEGT. The CDR3 DNA reads TGTGCCAGCACCACCTGGTCGGTTAGGTCCTACGAGCAGTACGTC. Translation gives CASTTWSVRSYEQYV.

The chain is built from TRBV2 and TRBJ2-2; tentative D call: TRBD1 (6 bases). CDR3 size: 14 residues. Trimming cost V 11 bases and J 2 bases, with 15 bases left between them. Germline-derived CDR1 and CDR2 are SNHLY and FYNNEI. The chain's CDR3 is CACSDRANTGELFF. The CDR3 DNA follows: TGTGCCTGCTCGGACAGAGCTAACACCGGGGAGCTGTTTTTT.